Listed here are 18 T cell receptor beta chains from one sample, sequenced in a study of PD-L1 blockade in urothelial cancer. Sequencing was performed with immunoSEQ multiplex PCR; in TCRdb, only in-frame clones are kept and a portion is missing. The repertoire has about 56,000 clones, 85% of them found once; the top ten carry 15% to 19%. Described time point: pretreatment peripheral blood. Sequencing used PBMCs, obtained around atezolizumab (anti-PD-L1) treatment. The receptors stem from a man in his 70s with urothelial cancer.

As DNA, the CDR3 is TGTGCCAGCAGCGCGAGTGTAGCGGGAGATCGGAACAATGAGCAGTTCTTC. Translating it yields CASSASVAGDRNNEQFF. The chain links TRBV9 to TRBJ2-1; 9 nucleotides align to TRBD2. There are 17 residues in the CDR3. The ends lost 3 bases at V and 5 bases at J; junction bases unmatched: 12. Germline CDR1 reads SGDLS; CDR2 reads YYNGEE.

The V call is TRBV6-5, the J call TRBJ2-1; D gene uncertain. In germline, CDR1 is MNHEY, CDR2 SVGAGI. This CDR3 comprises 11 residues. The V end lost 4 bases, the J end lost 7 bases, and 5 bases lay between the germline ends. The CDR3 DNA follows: TGTGCCAGCAGTTTCTTAAATGAGCAGTTCTTC. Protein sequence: CASSFLNEQFF.

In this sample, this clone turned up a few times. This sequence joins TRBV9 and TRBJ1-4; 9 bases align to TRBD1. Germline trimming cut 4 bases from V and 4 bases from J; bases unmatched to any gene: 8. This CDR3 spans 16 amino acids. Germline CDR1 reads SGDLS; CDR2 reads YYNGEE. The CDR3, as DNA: TGTGCCAGCAGCCCCCGGACAGGGGAAATTAATGAAAAACTGTTTTTT. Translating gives CASSPRTGEINEKLFF.

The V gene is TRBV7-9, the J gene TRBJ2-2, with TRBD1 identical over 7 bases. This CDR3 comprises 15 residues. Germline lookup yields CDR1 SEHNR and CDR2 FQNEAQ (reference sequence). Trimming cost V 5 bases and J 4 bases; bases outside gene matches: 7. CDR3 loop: CASSARQGATGELFF. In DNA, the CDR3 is TGTGCCAGCAGCGCTCGACAGGGAGCCACCGGGGAGCTGTTTTTT. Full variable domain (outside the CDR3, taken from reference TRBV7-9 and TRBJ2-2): DTGVSQNPRHKITKRGQNVTFRCDPISEHNRLYWYRQTLGQGPEFLTYFQNEAQLEKSRLLSDRFSAERPKGSFSTLEIQRTEQGDSAMYLCASSARQGATGELFFGEGSRLTVL.

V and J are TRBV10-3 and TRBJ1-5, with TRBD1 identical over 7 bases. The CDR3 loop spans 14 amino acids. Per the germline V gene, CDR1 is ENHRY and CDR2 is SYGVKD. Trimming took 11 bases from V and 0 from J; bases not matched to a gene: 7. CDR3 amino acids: CAVGDSYSNQPQHF. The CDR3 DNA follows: TGTGCCGTCGGGGACAGCTATAGCAATCAGCCCCAGCATTTT.

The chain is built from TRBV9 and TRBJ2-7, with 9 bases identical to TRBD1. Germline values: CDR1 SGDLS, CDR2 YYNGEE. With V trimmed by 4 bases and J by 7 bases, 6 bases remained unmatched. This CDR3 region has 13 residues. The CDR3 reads CASSRIGTGEQYF. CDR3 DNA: TGTGCCAGCAGCAGGATCGGGACAGGGGAGCAGTACTTC.

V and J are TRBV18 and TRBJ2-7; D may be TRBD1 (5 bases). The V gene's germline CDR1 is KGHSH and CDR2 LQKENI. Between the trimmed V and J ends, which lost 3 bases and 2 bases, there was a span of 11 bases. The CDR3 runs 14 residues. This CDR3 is CASSPTGLPYEQYF. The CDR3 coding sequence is TGTGCCAGCTCACCCACAGGTCTGCCCTACGAGCAGTACTTC.

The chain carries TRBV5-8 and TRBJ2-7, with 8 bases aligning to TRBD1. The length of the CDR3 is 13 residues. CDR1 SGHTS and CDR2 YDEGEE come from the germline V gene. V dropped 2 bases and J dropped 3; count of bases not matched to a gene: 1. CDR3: CASSLQGGYEQYF. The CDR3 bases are TGTGCCAGCAGCTTACAGGGGGGCTACGAGCAGTACTTC. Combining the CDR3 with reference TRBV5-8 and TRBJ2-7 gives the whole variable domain EAGVTQSPTHLIKTRGQQATLRCSPISGHTSVYWYQQALGLGLQFLLWYDEGEERNRGNFPPRFSGRQFPNYSSELNVNALELEDSALYLCASSLQGGYEQYFGPGTRLTVT.

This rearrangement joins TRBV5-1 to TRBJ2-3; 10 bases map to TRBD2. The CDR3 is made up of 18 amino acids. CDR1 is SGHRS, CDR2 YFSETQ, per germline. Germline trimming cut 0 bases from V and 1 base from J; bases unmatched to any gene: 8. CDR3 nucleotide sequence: TGCGCCAGCAGCTTGGCGGTACAGCGGGAGGGAGGCACAGATACGCAGTATTTT. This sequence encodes CASSLAVQREGGTDTQYF.

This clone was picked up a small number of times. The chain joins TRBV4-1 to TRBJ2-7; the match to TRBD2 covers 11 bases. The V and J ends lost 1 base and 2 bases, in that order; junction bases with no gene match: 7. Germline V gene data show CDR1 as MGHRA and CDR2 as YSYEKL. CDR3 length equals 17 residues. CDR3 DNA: TGCGCCAGCAGCCAAGTCTCTAGCGGGAGGAACCCCTACGAGCAGTACTTC. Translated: CASSQVSSGRNPYEQYF.

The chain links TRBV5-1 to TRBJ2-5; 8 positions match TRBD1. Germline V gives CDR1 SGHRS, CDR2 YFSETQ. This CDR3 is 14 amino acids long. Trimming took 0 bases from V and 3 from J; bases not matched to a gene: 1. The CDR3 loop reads CASSLDRGEETQYF. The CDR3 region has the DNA TGCGCCAGCAGCTTGGACAGGGGGGAAGAGACCCAGTACTTC.

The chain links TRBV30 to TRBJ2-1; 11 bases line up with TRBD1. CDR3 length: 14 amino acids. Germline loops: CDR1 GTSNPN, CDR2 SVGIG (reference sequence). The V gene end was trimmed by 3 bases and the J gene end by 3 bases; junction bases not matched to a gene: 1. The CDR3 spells CAWRGQGGYNEQFF. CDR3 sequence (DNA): TGTGCCTGGAGGGGACAGGGGGGCTACAATGAGCAGTTCTTC.

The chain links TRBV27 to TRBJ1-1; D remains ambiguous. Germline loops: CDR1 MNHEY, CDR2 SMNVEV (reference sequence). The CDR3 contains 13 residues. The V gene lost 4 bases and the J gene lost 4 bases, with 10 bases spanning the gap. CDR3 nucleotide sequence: TGTGCCAGCAGTTCCTCGGGTGGCACTGAAGCTTTCTTT. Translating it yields CASSSSGGTEAFF.

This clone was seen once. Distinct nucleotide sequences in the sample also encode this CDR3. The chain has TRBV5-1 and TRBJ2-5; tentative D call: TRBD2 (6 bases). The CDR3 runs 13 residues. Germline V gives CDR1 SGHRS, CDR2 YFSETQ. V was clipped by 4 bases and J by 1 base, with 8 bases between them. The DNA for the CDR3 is TGCGCCAGCAGCCTTAGCGGCCAAGAGACCCAGTACTTC. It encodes CASSLSGQETQYF. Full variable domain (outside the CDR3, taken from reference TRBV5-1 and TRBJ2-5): KAGVTQTPRYLIKTRGQQVTLSCSPISGHRSVSWYQQTPGQGLQFLFEYFSETQRNKGNFPGRFSGRQFSNSRSEMNVSTLELGDSALYLCASSLSGQETQYFGPGTRLLVL.

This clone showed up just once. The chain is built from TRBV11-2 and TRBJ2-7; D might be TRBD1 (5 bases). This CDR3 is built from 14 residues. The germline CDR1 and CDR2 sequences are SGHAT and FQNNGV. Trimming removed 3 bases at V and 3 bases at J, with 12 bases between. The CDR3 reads CASSLRTRSYEQYF. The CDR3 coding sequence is TGTGCCAGCAGCTTGAGGACACGCAGCTACGAGCAGTACTTC.

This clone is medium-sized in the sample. CDR3 sequence: CASSFKTGRKTEAFF. CDR3 nucleotides: TGTGCCAGCAGCTTTAAGACAGGGCGTAAGACTGAAGCTTTCTTT. The J gene is TRBJ1-1, the V gene TRBV5-6, with 7 bases identical to TRBD1. The V and J ends lost 2 bases and 5 bases, in that order; junction bases with no gene match: 9. The germline gives CDR1 SGHDT, CDR2 YYEEEE. The CDR3 runs 15 residues.

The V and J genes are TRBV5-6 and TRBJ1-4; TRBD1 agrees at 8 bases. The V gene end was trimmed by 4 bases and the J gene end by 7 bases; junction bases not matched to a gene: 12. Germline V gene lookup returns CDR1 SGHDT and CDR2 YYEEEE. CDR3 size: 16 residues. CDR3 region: CASSVRQGKAVEKLFF. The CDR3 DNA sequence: TGTGCCAGCAGCGTACGACAGGGGAAGGCGGTTGAAAAACTGTTTTTT.

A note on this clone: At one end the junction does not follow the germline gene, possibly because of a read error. CDR3: CATSGGTVSGGLFF. CDR3 sequence (DNA): TGTGCCACCAGCGGTGGGACAGTGTCAGGGGGGCTGTTTTTT. The rearrangement uses TRBV15 and TRBJ2-2, with 7 bases fitting TRBD1. CDR1 and CDR2 (germline): LNHNV, YYDKDF (reference sequence). The CDR3 runs to 14 residues.